The clone carrying this TCR beta chain was seen ten or more times. The CDR3 spans 16 residues. V lost 6 bases, J lost 7 bases, and 22 bases lay in between. Per germline, CDR1 MNHNY and CDR2 SVGAGI (reference sequence). This record comes from a study of T cells after yellow fever vaccination. From the 5' RACE reads, TCRdb called clonotypes with MiXCR, one entry per CDR3 protein. Among 95,000 to 100,000 distinct CDR3 sequences, roughly 5.2% were seen once, and the ten largest hold about 38%. The TCR comes from a man younger than 35 who received the YFV17D yellow fever vaccine. The chain employs TRBV6-6 and TRBJ1-5; D might be TRBD1 (6 bases). The sample was CD8+ T cells sorted from PBMCs, taken 10 days after the yellow fever booster vaccination. CDR3 loop: CASSFEPPGEGQPQHF. The DNA for the CDR3 is TGTGCCAGCAGCTTCGAACCCCCAGGGGAAGGACAGCCCCAGCATTTT.